These T cell receptor beta chains were read from a single sample in a study of shared clonotypes between healthy human individuals. Produced via immunoSEQ multiplex PCR; TCRdb's table is partial and in-frame only. The table shows around 2.5 million clones, with over 85% occurring only once. Sequenced input: naive CD4+ T cells from PBMCs. Every receptor here comes from a man younger than 35 in good health. Some clones in this sample may be carry-over from other donors' samples. The CDR3 runs from the conserved cysteine through the conserved F or W. The D gene is left open where the match is weak. The size of a clone is reported for some rows only, either as once, few or many, or as a class for expanded clones.

j_gene,d_gene,v_gene,abundance,CDR3nt,CDR3aa
TRBJ2-1,TRBD2,TRBV7-2,once,TGTGCCAGCAGCGCTTCCCGGGCTAGCGGGAGGAGGAATGAGCAGTTCTTC,CASSASRASGRRNEQFF
TRBJ2-7,TRBD1,TRBV5-1,-,TGCGCCAGCAGCCCGCCGGGACAGCTCTACGAGCAGTACTTC,CASSPPGQLYEQYF
TRBJ2-3,-,TRBV5-1,-,TGCGCCAGCAGCCCGGGATTATCAGATACGCAGTATTTT,CASSPGLSDTQYF
TRBJ2-7,TRBD1,TRBV19,-,TGTGCCAGTAGTACAGGACAGGGGGTGACCTACGAGCAGTACTTC,CASSTGQGVTYEQYF
TRBJ2-7,TRBD1,TRBV6-1,-,TGTGCCAGCAGGAAGGGACAGGGAAGTGGCTACGAGCAGTACTTC,CASRKGQGSGYEQYF
TRBJ2-7,-,TRBV6-4,-,TGTGCCAGCAGTGACAGCCCTCAGGGCGTCTACGAGCAGTACTTC,CASSDSPQGVYEQYF
TRBJ2-1,TRBD1,TRBV18,-,TGTGCCAGCTCACCACCGACAGGGGGCTATAATGAGCAGTTCTTC,CASSPPTGGYNEQFF
TRBJ2-7,-,TRBV5-6,-,TGTGCCAGCAGCTCAGTGTACCAGGGTATAACCTACGAGCAGTACTTC,CASSSVYQGITYEQYF
TRBJ2-1,TRBD2,TRBV27,-,TGTGCCAGCAGTCTTTTCGGGACTAGCGGATACAATGAGCAGTTCTTC,CASSLFGTSGYNEQFF
TRBJ2-1,-,TRBV7-2,-,TGTGCCAGCAGCTTGCAGGGAGGACCAAACAAGCAGTTCTTC,CASSLQGGPNKQFF
TRBJ2-7,-,TRBV4-3,-,TGCGCCAGCAGCCAAGAGTACAGGAGCTCCTACGAGCAGTACTTC,CASSQEYRSSYEQYF
TRBJ1-2,-,TRBV10-3,once,TGTGCCATCAGTGAGCGATTAGCTAACTATGGCTACACCTTC,CAISERLANYGYTF
TRBJ2-5,-,TRBV5-1,-,TGCGCCAGCAGCTTGGCCTCCCCGAAAGAGACCCAGTACTTC,CASSLASPKETQYF
TRBJ2-1,TRBD2,TRBV4-3,-,TGCGCCAGCAGCCAGGACGTACCTAGCGGGAGTTTGAATGAGCAGTTCTTC,CASSQDVPSGSLNEQFF
TRBJ2-4,-,TRBV2,-,TGTGCCAGCAGTGAGGGGAAAAACATTCAGTACTTC,CASSEGKNIQYF
TRBJ2-2,-,TRBV4-3,-,TGCGCCAGCAGCCCCCGTCCGGGGAACACCGGGGAGCTGTTTTTT,CASSPRPGNTGELFF
TRBJ2-2,-,TRBV7-2,-,TGTGCCAGCAGCTTATTGCCGGTTTTGAGCACCGGGGAGCTGTTTTTT,CASSLLPVLSTGELFF
TRBJ1-2,TRBD1,TRBV7-2,-,TGTGCCAGCAGCTACGACAGGGACTATGGCTACACCTTC,CASSYDRDYGYTF
TRBJ2-7,TRBD1,TRBV30,-,TGTGCCTGGAGTGTCGGGACAGGGGACGAGCAGTACTTC,CAWSVGTGDEQYF
TRBJ2-7,TRBD2,TRBV18,-,TGTGCCAGCTCATTTGGGACTAGCGGGAGCGTCGCCTACGAGCAGTACTTC,CASSFGTSGSVAYEQYF
TRBJ2-2,TRBD1,TRBV9,-,TGTGCCAGCAGGGCGACAGGGGGCACCGGGGAGCTGTTTTTT,CASRATGGTGELFF
TRBJ2-1,-,TRBV30,-,TGTGCCTGGAGTGTACGGGTTGGGGGATCCTACAATGAGCAGTTCTTC,CAWSVRVGGSYNEQFF
TRBJ1-3,-,TRBV2,few,TGTGCCAGCAGTGACGCCTCCTCTGGAAACACCATATATTTT,CASSDASSGNTIYF
TRBJ1-1,-,TRBV5-6,-,TGTGCCAGCGCGGACTACGGCACTGAAGCTTTCTTT,CASADYGTEAFF
TRBJ2-1,TRBD2,TRBV6-5,-,TGTGCCAGCAGTTACTTCCGACTAGCGGGGTTGAATGAGCAGTTCTTC,CASSYFRLAGLNEQFF
TRBJ2-7,TRBD2,TRBV10-1,-,TGCGCCAGCAGTGGGTCTAGCGGGACGGCCTACGAGCAGTACTTC,CASSGSSGTAYEQYF
TRBJ1-3,TRBD1,TRBV30,-,TGTGCCTGGAGTGCAGACAGGGGCTGGAGCTCCATATATTTT,CAWSADRGWSSIYF
TRBJ2-5,-,TRBV9,-,TGTGCCAGCAGCTTAGGAATAAGAAGTTCCCGGGACCCCTTGGAAGGAGAGACCCAGTACTTC,CASSLGIRSSRDPLEGETQYF
TRBJ2-4,-,TRBV28,-,TGTGCCAGCAGTCCGGAGGCACTCCCCCGGGCCAAAAACATTCAGTACTTC,CASSPEALPRAKNIQYF
TRBJ2-7,-,TRBV4-1,-,TGCGCCAGCAGCCAAGATAGGGGACAAAAGTACTACGAGCAGTACTTC,CASSQDRGQKYYEQYF
TRBJ2-7,TRBD1,TRBV19,-,TGTGCCAGTAGTATAGATGGGACAGGGATATCCTACGAGCAGTACTTC,CASSIDGTGISYEQYF
TRBJ1-5,-,TRBV4-1,-,TGCGCCAGCAGCCCTCGTCGGGATGAGGGCAATCAGCCCCAGCATTTT,CASSPRRDEGNQPQHF
TRBJ1-2,-,TRBV7-2,-,TGTGCCAGCAGCTTGGACATTGGCTATGGCTACACCTTC,CASSLDIGYGYTF
TRBJ1-3,-,TRBV19,-,TGTGCCAGTACCCTCGCACCTGGAAACACCATATATTTT,CASTLAPGNTIYF
TRBJ2-1,-,TRBV5-1,-,TGCGCCAGCAGCTTGGTGTGGGGCGCGGTGGGCAATGAGCAGTTCTTC,CASSLVWGAVGNEQFF
TRBJ2-2,TRBD1,TRBV2,-,TGTGCCAGCAGTGAACGGACAGGGTTTTACACCGGGGAGCTGTTTTTT,CASSERTGFYTGELFF
TRBJ2-7,-,TRBV18,-,TGTGCCAGCTCGAGCGGACGGGACCTACGAGGGCAGTACTTC,CASSSGRDLRGQYF
TRBJ2-7,TRBD1,TRBV27,once,TGTGCCAGCAGGCCCGGGACAGGGGGTTTCTACGAGCAGTACTTC,CASRPGTGGFYEQYF
TRBJ2-7,-,TRBV6-6,-,TGTGCCAGCAGTTACTTCGACAGGTACCACGAGCAGTACTTC,CASSYFDRYHEQYF
TRBJ2-1,TRBD2,TRBV5-1,-,TGCGCCAGCAGTGGGACTAGCGGCTACAATGAGCAGTTCTTC,CASSGTSGYNEQFF
TRBJ2-1,-,TRBV7-9,-,TGTGCCAGCAGCTTAGGGCAGTACAATGAGCAGTTCTTC,CASSLGQYNEQFF
TRBJ2-7,TRBD1,TRBV5-1,-,TGCGCCAGCAGCTCTCGGACAGGGGACTACGAGCAGTACTTC,CASSSRTGDYEQYF
TRBJ2-7,TRBD1,TRBV10-3,-,TGTGCCATCAGTGAGTCTTGGGTGACAGGGGGCATCGACGAGCAGTACTTC,CAISESWVTGGIDEQYF
TRBJ1-1,-,TRBV5-1,-,TGCGCCAGCAGCTTGAGCGGGGACACTGAAGCTTTCTTT,CASSLSGDTEAFF
TRBJ2-1,TRBD2,TRBV5-4,-,TGTGCCAGCAGCTTGTGGCGGGAGGGCAATGAGCAGTTCTTC,CASSLWREGNEQFF